This TCR beta chain was sequenced in a study of shared clonotypes between healthy human individuals. In replicate PCRs of unsorted PBMC, approximately 0.3 ug DNA, roughly 30,000 T cell genomes, was used. Using immunoSEQ multiplex PCR, the repertoire was profiled, and TCRdb retains in-frame clones only, with some absent. The sample consists of about 520,000 clones, roughly 80% of them appearing once. The TCR comes from a woman aged 40 to 50 in good health. Some clones in this sample may be carry-over from other donors' samples. The sample taken for sequencing was PBMCs.

The CDR3 nucleotides are TGTGCCAGCAGCCCAACCCGGGACAGCTCCTACGAGCAGTACTTC. This gives the protein CASSPTRDSSYEQYF. This chain uses TRBV27 with TRBJ2-7, with TRBD1 identical over 7 bases. CDR3 size: 15 residues. The junction had 8 bases not matched to a gene; V was cut back by 6 bases and J by 0 bases. Germline V gene sequence: CDR1 MNHEY, CDR2 SMNVEV (reference sequence).